Below, 29 T cell receptor beta chains from the same sample are listed, as sequenced in a study of cytomegalovirus exposure and HLA in healthy donors. PCR involved 60 Vbeta and 13 Jbeta primers. Only in-frame clones appear in the TCRdb table, and some are missing; sequencing was by immunoSEQ multiplex PCR. The sample consists of roughly 130,000 clones, over 75% of them appearing once. Sequenced input: PBMCs. Receptors were obtained from a man in his forties in good health and CMV-seronegative.

Worth noting for this clone: Germline is not matched at one junction end, which may reflect a read error. The chain recombines TRBV9 with TRBJ2-2; 10 nucleotides align to TRBD2. CDR1 is SGDLS, CDR2 YYNGEE, per germline. The length of the CDR3 is 15 residues. CDR3 DNA: TGTGCCAGCAGCCCTAGCGGGGGCAACACCAGGGAGCTGTTTTTT. Its translation: CASSPSGGNTRELFF.

This clone showed up just a few times. This chain joins TRBV27 and TRBJ2-2; D gene unclear. V was cut by 0 bases and J by 1 base, with 9 bases left in between. Germline CDR1 and CDR2: MNHEY and SMNVEV (reference sequence). The length of the CDR3 is 16 residues. In nucleotides, the CDR3 is TGTGCCAGCAGTTTATCTGTAGGAGTGAACACCGGGGAGCTGTTTTTT. Protein: CASSLSVGVNTGELFF.

V and J are TRBV19 and TRBJ1-4; D remains unclear. Germline CDR1 LNHDA, CDR2 SQIVND (reference sequence). The CDR3 is made up of 12 amino acids. V lost 0 bases, J lost 7 bases, and 3 bases lay in between. The CDR3 region is CASSIEREKLFF. The CDR3, as DNA: TGTGCCAGTAGTATAGAGCGTGAAAAACTGTTTTTT.

The J gene is TRBJ2-5, the V gene TRBV28; TRBD2 matches at 14 bases. CDR1 and CDR2 from the germline V gene are MDHEN and SYDVKM. V lost 4 bases to trimming and J lost 5 bases; unmatched junction nucleotides: 9. This CDR3 has 17 amino acids. CDR3: CASSYGGTSGSRETQYF. DNA for the CDR3: TGTGCCAGCAGTTATGGGGGGACTAGCGGGAGTAGGGAGACCCAGTACTTC.

The chain recombines TRBV7-2 with TRBJ2-2; 9 bases align to TRBD2. With 2 bases clipped from V and 7 bases from J, the junction kept 5 bases outside the gene matches. The CDR3 is made up of 15 amino acids. The germline V gene has CDR1 SGHTA and CDR2 FQGNSA. The CDR3 is CASSLSSGVNGELFF. The CDR3 bases are TGTGCCAGCAGCTTATCTAGCGGGGTGAACGGGGAGCTGTTTTTT.

V is TRBV2 and J is TRBJ2-3; 7 bases align to TRBD2. With 2 bases clipped from V and 2 bases from J, the junction kept 10 bases outside the gene matches. This CDR3 region has 17 residues. Per germline, CDR1 SNHLY and CDR2 FYNNEI. The CDR3 sequence is CASSELGIAGFTDTQYF. DNA for the CDR3: TGTGCCAGCAGTGAACTGGGGATAGCGGGCTTCACAGATACGCAGTATTTT. Variable domain in full (rest from reference TRBV2 and TRBJ2-3): EPEVTQTPSHQVTQMGQEVILRCVPISNHLYFYWYRQILGQKVEFLVSFYNNEISEKSEIFDDQFSVERPDGSNFTLKIRSTKLEDSAMYFCASSELGIAGFTDTQYFGPGTRLTVL.

The CDR3 region has the DNA TGCGCCAGCAGCTCCGAAAGCCACAGCTCCTACGAGCAGTACTTC. Its protein is CASSSESHSSYEQYF. The J gene is TRBJ2-5, the V gene TRBV5-1, with D unresolved. The J call is doubtful: the DNA matches TRBJ2-7 better. The CDR3 consists of 15 residues. The germline V gene encodes CDR1 SGHRS and CDR2 YFSETQ.

This chain uses TRBV18 with TRBJ1-1, with 8 bases that match TRBD1. J gave up 5 bases and V 7 bases, and 6 bases lay outside the gene matches. Germline-derived CDR1 and CDR2 are KGHSH and LQKENI. The CDR3 is 13 amino acids. The DNA of the CDR3 is TGTGCCAGCTTGGACAGGGTCGGGACTGAAGCTTTCTTT. Its translation: CASLDRVGTEAFF.

The chain combines TRBV7-2 with TRBJ2-7, with TRBD2 matching over 10 bases. With V trimmed by 4 bases and J by 0 bases, 6 bases remained unmatched. The CDR3 length is 16 residues. CDR1 is SGHTA, CDR2 FQGNSA, per germline. The CDR3 protein is CASSWGSGGYSYEQYF. CDR3 DNA: TGTGCCAGCAGCTGGGGTAGCGGGGGGTACTCCTACGAGCAGTACTTC.

The rearrangement links TRBV6-6 to TRBJ1-4; no definite D call. The CDR3 spans 13 residues. Germline V gene data show CDR1 as MNHNY and CDR2 as SVGAGI (reference sequence). V lost 5 bases and J 5 bases, leaving 9 bases between the germline ends. The CDR3: CASSVYRNEKLFF. The CDR3, as DNA: TGTGCCAGCAGTGTCTACAGAAATGAAAAACTGTTTTTT.

The V gene is TRBV9, the J gene TRBJ2-6; a weak D match, TRBD2 (6 bases). The ends were cut back, 4 bases at V and 0 bases at J, with 17 bases in the middle. Germline lookup yields CDR1 SGDLS and CDR2 YYNGEE. CDR3 length: 18 residues. CDR3 in amino acids: CASSPPGLLSSGANVLTF. CDR3 DNA: TGTGCCAGCAGCCCTCCGGGACTTCTTAGCTCTGGGGCCAACGTCCTGACTTTC. Full variable domain (missing parts from reference TRBV9 and TRBJ2-6): DSGVTQTPKHLITATGQRVTLRCSPRSGDLSVYWYQQSLDQGLQFLIQYYNGEERAKGNILERFSAQQFPDLHSELNLSSLELGDSALYFCASSPPGLLSSGANVLTFGAGSRLTVL.

The V call is TRBV6-6, the J call TRBJ2-7; no reliable D call. Per germline, CDR1 MNHNY and CDR2 SVGAGI (reference sequence). This CDR3 comprises 16 residues. Trimming pared 0 bases from V and 3 bases from J, leaving 15 bases between. DNA for the CDR3: TGTGCCAGCAGTTACTCCCTATCTAAGCCCCTCTACGAGCAGTACTTC. It specifies CASSYSLSKPLYEQYF.

CDR3 nucleotides: TGTGCCTGGAGTACCGGACAGGGATCTCTGGGGTATGGCTACACCTTC. It translates to CAWSTGQGSLGYGYTF. The V call is TRBV30, the J call TRBJ1-2; 8 positions agree with TRBD1. V lost 2 bases to trimming and J lost 5 bases; unmatched junction nucleotides: 13. Germline values: CDR1 GTSNPN, CDR2 SVGIG (reference sequence). This CDR3 spans 16 amino acids.

This clone showed up just a few times. V usage is TRBV30 and J usage is TRBJ2-7; TRBD1 matches 8 bases. The ends lost 3 bases at V and 2 bases at J; junction bases unmatched: 9. Germline CDR1 is GTSNPN and CDR2 is SVGIG (reference sequence). The CDR3 spans 15 residues. CDR3 bases: TGTGCCTGGAGGGCCGGGACAGGATATACCTACGAGCAGTACTTC. Protein product: CAWRAGTGYTYEQYF.

A note on this clone: At one of its ends the junction is not consistent with the germline gene, which may arise from a read error. This chain uses TRBV7-9 with TRBJ2-7, with D possibly matching TRBD1 (6 bases). In germline, CDR1 is SEHNR, CDR2 FQNEAQ (reference sequence). This CDR3 has 13 residues. The CDR3 loop is CSSSLEGAYEQYF. CDR3 bases: TGTTCCAGCAGCTTAGAGGGGGCCTACGAGCAGTACTTC.

Concerning this clone: A read error may account for a junction end that differs from germline. The chain has TRBV2 and TRBJ2-6; 10 bases align to TRBD2. In germline, CDR1 is SNHLY, CDR2 FYNNEI. The CDR3 spans 18 residues. As DNA, the CDR3 is TGTGCCAGCACCAAAGGACTAGCGGTGCTCTCTGGGGCCAACGGCCTGACTTTC. This codes for CASTKGLAVLSGANGLTF. Supplemented by reference TRBV2 and TRBJ2-6, the full variable domain reads EPEVTQTPSHQVTQMGQEVILRCVPISNHLYFYWYRQILGQKVEFLVSFYNNEISEKSEIFDDQFSVERPDGSNFTLKIRSTKLEDSAMYFCASTKGLAVLSGANGLTFGAGSRLTVL.

The chain carries TRBV5-6 and TRBJ2-2; D remains ambiguous. CDR1 is SGHDT and CDR2 is YYEEEE in the germline V gene. Deletions cut 1 base from V and 7 bases from J, with 11 bases between. This CDR3 spans 14 amino acids. This CDR3 is CASSLFPPNGELFF. The CDR3 region has the DNA TGTGCCAGCAGCTTGTTTCCCCCCAACGGGGAGCTGTTTTTT.

V is TRBV11-1 and J is TRBJ2-4; a weak D match, TRBD2 (6 bases). This CDR3 has 14 amino acids. Germline V gene data show CDR1 as SGHAT and CDR2 as FQDESV (reference sequence). V was cut by 5 bases and J by 8 bases, with 16 bases left in between. The CDR3 reads CASSQLRSGDIQYF. The CDR3 bases are TGTGCCAGCAGCCAGCTACGGTCGGGAGACATTCAGTACTTC.

This sequence joins TRBV5-4 and TRBJ1-5; a possible D gene is TRBD1 (6 bases). Germline loops: CDR1 SGHNT, CDR2 YYREEE (reference sequence). V was shortened by 1 base and J by 1 base, with 6 bases between the two germline ends. This CDR3 region has 14 residues. The CDR3: CASSLQGSNQPQHF. CDR3 in DNA: TGTGCCAGCAGCTTGCAGGGGAGCAATCAGCCCCAGCATTTT.

The chain is built from TRBV6-4 and TRBJ2-1; TRBD2 might be the D (6 bases). This CDR3 region has 17 residues. Trimming cost V 0 bases and J 8 bases, with 20 bases left between them. Looked up from germline, CDR1 is MRHNA and CDR2 is SNTAGT. The CDR3 bases are TGTGCCAGCAGTGACTCGGGCGGTCTAGCCGGAGGGGATGAGCAGTTCTTC. This codes for CASSDSGGLAGGDEQFF.

This clone showed up just a few times. The chain uses TRBV5-4 and TRBJ1-2, with TRBD1 identical over 11 bases. The CDR3 contains 16 residues. V lost 4 bases and J lost 3; bases outside the gene matches: 8. Germline CDR1 is SGHNT and CDR2 is YYREEE (reference sequence). This CDR3 is CASSDWTGGAYYGYTF. In DNA, the CDR3 is TGTGCCAGCAGCGACTGGACAGGGGGCGCCTACTATGGCTACACCTTC.

This chain joins TRBV7-9 and TRBJ2-1; TRBD1 matches 7 bases. CDR3 length: 15 amino acids. Germline V CDR1 and CDR2: SEHNR, FQNEAQ (reference sequence). Trimming removed 1 base from V and 4 bases from J; junction bases left unmatched: 4. The DNA of the CDR3 is TGTGCCAGCAGCTTAGGAGGACAGGTTTACAATGAGCAGTTCTTC. This translates into CASSLGGQVYNEQFF.

V is TRBV28 and J is TRBJ2-7; TRBD1 aligns across 10 bases. The CDR3 spans 15 residues. Trimming cost V 5 bases and J 3 bases; bases outside gene matches: 7. Looked up from germline, CDR1 is MDHEN and CDR2 is SYDVKM. Written as DNA, the CDR3 is TGTGCCAGCAGTGTCGGGACAGGGGTTCGCTACGAGCAGTACTTC. Protein sequence: CASSVGTGVRYEQYF.

The CDR3 sequence is CSGRWGAYEQYF. DNA of the CDR3: TGCAGCGGTAGATGGGGAGCGTACGAGCAGTACTTC. This rearrangement joins TRBV29-1 to TRBJ2-7; D is perhaps TRBD2 (5 bases). The V gene lost 7 bases and the J gene lost 4 bases, with 14 bases spanning the gap. Germline CDR1 and CDR2: SQVTM and ANQGSEA. The length of the CDR3 is 12 residues.

This chain uses TRBV7-2 with TRBJ1-3, with a tentative D call TRBD1 (5 bases). In germline, CDR1 is SGHTA, CDR2 FQGNSA. The CDR3 length is 16 residues. Trimming shortened V by 1 base and J by 0 bases, and 10 bases separated the two germline ends. The DNA of the CDR3 is TGTGCCAGCAGCTTAGTTGGGGGGAGCTCTGGAAACACCATATATTTT. As protein: CASSLVGGSSGNTIYF.

The gene calls are TRBV28 and TRBJ2-5; 8 bases fit TRBD1. CDR3 length equals 14 residues. In germline, CDR1 is MDHEN, CDR2 SYDVKM. With 8 bases clipped from V and 4 bases from J, the junction kept 9 bases outside the gene matches. The CDR3 bases are TGTGCCAGCTTCCCGGACAGGGAGCGAGAGACCCAGTACTTC. This translates into CASFPDRERETQYF.

This clone was seen only a few times. CDR3 in DNA: TGTGCCAGCAGTGAAGGGTCAGCGGGAGTGTACGAGCAGTACTTC. Amino acids: CASSEGSAGVYEQYF. The chain uses TRBV6-1 and TRBJ2-7; 8 nucleotides match TRBD2. The junction had 6 bases not matched to a gene; V was cut back by 1 base and J by 4 bases. Germline V lookup: CDR1 MNHNS, CDR2 SASEGT. This CDR3 has 15 amino acids.

Written as DNA, the CDR3 is TGTGCCCAAATAGCGGGAGAATTATCGCTCGAGCAGTACTTC. It is translated as CAQIAGELSLEQYF. The chain joins TRBV7-2 to TRBJ2-7; 9 nucleotides agree with TRBD2. Unmatched junction bases numbered 14, after V lost 11 bases and J lost 6 bases. This CDR3 has 14 amino acids. CDR1 and CDR2 (germline): SGHTA, FQGNSA. Together with reference TRBV7-2 and TRBJ2-7, the CDR3 gives the full variable domain: GAGVSQSPSNKVTEKGKDVELRCDPISGHTALYWYRQSLGQGLEFLIYFQGNSAPDKSGLPSDRFSAERTGGSVSTLTIQRTQQEDSAVYLCAQIAGELSLEQYFGPGTRLTVT.

The chain carries TRBV21-1 and TRBJ2-5; the D segment call TRBD2 is taken from the table without a DNA check. TRBV21-1 is marked as a pseudogene. CDR3 length: 16 residues. The CDR3 is CASSNGKSTAQETQYF. The CDR3, as DNA: TGTGCCAGCAGCAACGGGAAGTCCACAGCTCAAGAGACCCAGTACTTC.